The 6 T cell receptor beta chains in this list originate from one sample, sequenced in a study of cytomegalovirus exposure and HLA in healthy donors. PCR involved 60 Vbeta and 13 Jbeta primers. Clones were sequenced by immunoSEQ multiplex PCR, and TCRdb holds only the in-frame ones, with some missing. Of under 200,000 clones listed, roughly 80% are singletons. The sequencing sample was made of PBMCs. All receptors derive from a woman aged 25 to 39 in good health and CMV-seronegative.

This sequence joins TRBV6-4 and TRBJ1-2; 9 bases fit TRBD1. J lost 3 bases, V lost 6 bases, and 5 bases had no gene match. Germline CDR1 is MRHNA and CDR2 is SNTAGT. The CDR3 is made up of 14 amino acids. CDR3: CASRLGQGHYGYTF. The CDR3 DNA reads as TGTGCCAGCAGGTTGGGACAGGGCCACTATGGCTACACCTTC.

The chain has TRBV6-5 and TRBJ1-6, with 10 bases fitting TRBD1. CDR3 length: 15 amino acids. Trimming cost V 4 bases and J 9 bases; bases outside gene matches: 6. CDR1 and CDR2 from the germline V gene are MNHEY and SVGAGI. Here the CDR3 DNA reads TGTGCCAGCAGTTCGTGGACAGGGGGTGGTTCACCCCTCCACTTT. This encodes CASSSWTGGGSPLHF.

The rearrangement joins TRBV18 to TRBJ2-7; weak D call: TRBD1 (5 bases). Trimming removed 6 bases from V and 3 bases from J, with 12 bases in between. This CDR3 comprises 13 residues. Germline V CDR1 and CDR2: KGHSH, LQKENI. Here the CDR3 reads CASSAQGNYEQYF. The CDR3 DNA follows: TGTGCCAGCTCGGCGCAGGGAAACTACGAGCAGTACTTC.

There are a few counts of this clone. CDR3 sequence: CASSLAQGSDEQYF. The DNA for the CDR3 is TGCGCCAGCAGCTTGGCCCAGGGGTCAGACGAGCAGTACTTC. The J gene is TRBJ2-7, the V gene TRBV5-1; maybe TRBD1 (6 bases). This CDR3 region has 14 residues. Deletions cut 0 bases from V and 5 bases from J, with 12 bases between. Per the germline V gene, CDR1 is SGHRS and CDR2 is YFSETQ.

This sequence joins TRBV9 and TRBJ1-6, with a tentative D call TRBD1 (6 bases). This CDR3 is 15 amino acids long. Germline CDR1 is SGDLS and CDR2 is YYNGEE. Trimming left V 3 bases short and J 13 bases short, with 20 bases between. The CDR3 spells CASSGLQGREEPLHF. The CDR3 nucleotides are TGTGCCAGCAGCGGATTACAGGGACGGGAAGAGCCCCTCCACTTT.

V and J are TRBV29-1 and TRBJ2-5; D is unresolved. Germline values: CDR1 SQVTM, CDR2 ANQGSEA. V lost 2 bases and J lost 7, with 11 bases in between. There are 12 residues in the CDR3. The CDR3 bases are TGCAGCGTTGAAAGAGGCGGTGGGACCCAGTACTTC. It translates to CSVERGGGTQYF.